This T cell receptor beta chain was sequenced for a study of T cell responses to AZD1222 COVID-19 vaccine. Note on this clone: The target antigen is unknown.

Trimming took 3 bases from V and 2 from J, leaving 17 bases between them. The CDR3 extends over 16 amino acids. CDR1 and CDR2 (germline): MNHNS, SASEGT. Overall study results and limits: Spike-specific TCR breadth and depth went up after people got two AZD1222 doses.

Repertoires were generated with immunoSEQ multiplex PCR, while TCRdb's copy carries only in-frame clones and drops some. The profile shows 200,000 or so clones, about 94% of them singletons. The source was peripheral blood, collected 28 days after the second AZD1222 dose. The chain combines TRBV6-1 with TRBJ2-7; D may be TRBD1 (6 bases). The receptor's source is an adult who received the AZD1222 COVID-19 vaccine. In nucleotides, the CDR3 is TGTGCCAGCAGTGACCTCGACAGGACACCTGCCTACGAGCAGTACTTC. This codes for CASSDLDRTPAYEQYF.